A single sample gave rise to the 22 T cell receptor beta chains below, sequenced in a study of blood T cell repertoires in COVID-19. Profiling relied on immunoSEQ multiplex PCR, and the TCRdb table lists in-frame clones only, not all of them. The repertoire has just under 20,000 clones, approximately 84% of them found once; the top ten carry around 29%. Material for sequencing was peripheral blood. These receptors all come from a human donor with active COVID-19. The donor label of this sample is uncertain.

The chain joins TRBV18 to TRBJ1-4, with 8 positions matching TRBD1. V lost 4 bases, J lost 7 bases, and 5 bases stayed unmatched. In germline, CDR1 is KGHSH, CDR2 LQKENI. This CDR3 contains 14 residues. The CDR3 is CASSQGQGGEKLFF. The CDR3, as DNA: TGTGCCAGCTCACAAGGACAGGGAGGTGAAAAACTGTTTTTT.

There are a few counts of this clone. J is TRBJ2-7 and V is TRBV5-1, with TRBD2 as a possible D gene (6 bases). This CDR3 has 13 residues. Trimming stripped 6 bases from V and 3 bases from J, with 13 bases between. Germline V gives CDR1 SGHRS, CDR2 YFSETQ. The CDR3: CASTGGGGYEQYF. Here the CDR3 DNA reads TGCGCCAGCACAGGTGGGGGAGGCTACGAGCAGTACTTC.

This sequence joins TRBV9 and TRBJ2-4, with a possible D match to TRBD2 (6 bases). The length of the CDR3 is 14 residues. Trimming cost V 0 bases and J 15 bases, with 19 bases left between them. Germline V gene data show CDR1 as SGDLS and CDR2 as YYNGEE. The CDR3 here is CASSVETRPASLYF. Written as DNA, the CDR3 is TGTGCCAGCAGCGTAGAGACTAGACCCGCCTCGTTGTACTTC. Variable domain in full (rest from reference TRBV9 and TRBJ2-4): DSGVTQTPKHLITATGQRVTLRCSPRSGDLSVYWYQQSLDQGLQFLIQYYNGEERAKGNILERFSAQQFPDLHSELNLSSLELGDSALYFCASSVETRPASLYFGAGTRLSVL.

Here the CDR3 DNA reads TGTGCCAGCAGCCCCGGACAGGGTAAGAATTCACCCCTCCACTTT. This codes for CASSPGQGKNSPLHF. The chain has TRBV9 and TRBJ1-6, with 8 bases aligning to TRBD1. Germline CDR1 is SGDLS and CDR2 is YYNGEE. The ends lost 4 bases at V and 7 bases at J; junction bases unmatched: 7. CDR3 size: 15 residues.

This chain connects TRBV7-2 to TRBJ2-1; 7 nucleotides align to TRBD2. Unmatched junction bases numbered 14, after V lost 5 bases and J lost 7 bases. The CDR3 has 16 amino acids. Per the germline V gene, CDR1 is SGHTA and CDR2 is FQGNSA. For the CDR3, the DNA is TGTGCCAGCAGCCCAGGGATTCGCGGGGGAGGGAATGAGCAGTTCTTC. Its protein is CASSPGIRGGGNEQFF.

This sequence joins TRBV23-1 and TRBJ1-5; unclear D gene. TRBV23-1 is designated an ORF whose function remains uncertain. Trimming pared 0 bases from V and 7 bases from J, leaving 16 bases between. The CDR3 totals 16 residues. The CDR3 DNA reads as TGCGCCAGCAGTCAATCGACACAGATTGGAAGCCAGCCCCAGCATTTT. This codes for CASSQSTQIGSQPQHF.

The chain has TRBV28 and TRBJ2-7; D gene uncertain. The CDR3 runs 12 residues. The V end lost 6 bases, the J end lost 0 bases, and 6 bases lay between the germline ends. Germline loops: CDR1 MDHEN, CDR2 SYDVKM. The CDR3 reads CASRVASYEQYF. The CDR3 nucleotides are TGTGCCAGCAGGGTAGCCTCCTACGAGCAGTACTTC.

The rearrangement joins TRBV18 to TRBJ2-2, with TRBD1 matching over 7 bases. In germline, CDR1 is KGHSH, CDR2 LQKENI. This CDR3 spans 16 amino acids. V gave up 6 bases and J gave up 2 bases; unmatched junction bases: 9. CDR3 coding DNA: TGTGCCAGCTCGGGCGGACAGGTCCTCAACACCGGGGAGCTGTTTTTT. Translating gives CASSGGQVLNTGELFF.

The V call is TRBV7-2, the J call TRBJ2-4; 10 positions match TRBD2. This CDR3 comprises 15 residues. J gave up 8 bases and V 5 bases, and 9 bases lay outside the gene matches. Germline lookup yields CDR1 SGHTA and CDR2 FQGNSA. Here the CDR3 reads CASSAWGLARDIQYF. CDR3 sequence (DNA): TGTGCCAGCAGCGCCTGGGGACTAGCGAGGGACATTCAGTACTTC.

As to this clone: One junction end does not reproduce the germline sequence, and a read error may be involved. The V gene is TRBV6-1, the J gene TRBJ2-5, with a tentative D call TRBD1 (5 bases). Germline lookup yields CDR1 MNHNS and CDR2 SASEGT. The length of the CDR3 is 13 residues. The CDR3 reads CASSEGAQETQYF. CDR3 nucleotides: TGTGCCAGCAGCGAAGGGGCTCAAGAGACCCAGTACTTC.

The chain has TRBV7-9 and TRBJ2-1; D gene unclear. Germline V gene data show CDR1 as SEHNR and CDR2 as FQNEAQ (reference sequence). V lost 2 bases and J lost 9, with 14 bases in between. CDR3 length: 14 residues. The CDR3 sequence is CASSLSAVGGEQFF. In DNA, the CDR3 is TGTGCCAGCAGCTTATCTGCCGTAGGCGGTGAGCAGTTCTTC.

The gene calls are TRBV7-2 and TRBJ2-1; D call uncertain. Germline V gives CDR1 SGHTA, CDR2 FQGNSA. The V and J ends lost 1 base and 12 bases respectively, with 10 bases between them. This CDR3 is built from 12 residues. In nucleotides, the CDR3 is TGTGCCAGCAGCTTAGAGGTCCCGGGGCAGTTCTTC. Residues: CASSLEVPGQFF.

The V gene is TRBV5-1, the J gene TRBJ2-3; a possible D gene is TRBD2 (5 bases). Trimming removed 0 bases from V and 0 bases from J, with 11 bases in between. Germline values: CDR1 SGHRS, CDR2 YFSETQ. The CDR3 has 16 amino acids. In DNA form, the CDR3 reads TGCGCCAGCAGCTTGGTGGCGGGTAGGAGCACAGATACGCAGTATTTT. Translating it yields CASSLVAGRSTDTQYF. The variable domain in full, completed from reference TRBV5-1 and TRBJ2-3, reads KAGVTQTPRYLIKTRGQQVTLSCSPISGHRSVSWYQQTPGQGLQFLFEYFSETQRNKGNFPGRFSGRQFSNSRSEMNVSTLELGDSALYLCASSLVAGRSTDTQYFGPGTRLTVL.

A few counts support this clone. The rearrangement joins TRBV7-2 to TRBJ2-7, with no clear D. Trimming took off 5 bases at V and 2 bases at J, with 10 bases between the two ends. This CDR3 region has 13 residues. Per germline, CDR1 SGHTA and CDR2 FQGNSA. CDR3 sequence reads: CASSLALPYEQYF. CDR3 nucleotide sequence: TGTGCCAGCAGCCTCGCACTTCCCTACGAGCAGTACTTC.

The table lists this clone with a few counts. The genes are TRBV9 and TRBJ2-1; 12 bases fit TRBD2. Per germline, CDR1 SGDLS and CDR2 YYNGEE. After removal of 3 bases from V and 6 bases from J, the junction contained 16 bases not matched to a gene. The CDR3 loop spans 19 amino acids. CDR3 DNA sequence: TGTGCCAGCAGCGCCCTCCCCGGACTAGCGGGGAGTGAAGGCAATGAGCAGTTCTTC. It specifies CASSALPGLAGSEGNEQFF. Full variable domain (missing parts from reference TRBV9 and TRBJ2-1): DSGVTQTPKHLITATGQRVTLRCSPRSGDLSVYWYQQSLDQGLQFLIQYYNGEERAKGNILERFSAQQFPDLHSELNLSSLELGDSALYFCASSALPGLAGSEGNEQFFGPGTRLTVL.

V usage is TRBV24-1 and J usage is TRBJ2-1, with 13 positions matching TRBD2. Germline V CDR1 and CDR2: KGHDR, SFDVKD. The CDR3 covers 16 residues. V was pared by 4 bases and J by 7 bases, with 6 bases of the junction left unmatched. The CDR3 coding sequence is TGTGCCACCAGTGACCCGGGACTAGCGGGAACTAATGAGCAGTTCTTC. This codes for CATSDPGLAGTNEQFF.

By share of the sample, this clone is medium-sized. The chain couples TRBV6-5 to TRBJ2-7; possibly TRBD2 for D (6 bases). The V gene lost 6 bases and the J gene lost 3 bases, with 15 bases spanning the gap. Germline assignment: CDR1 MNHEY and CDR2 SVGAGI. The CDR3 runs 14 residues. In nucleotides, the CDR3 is TGTGCCAGCAGCGCCCGGGGGATAATCTACGAGCAGTACTTC. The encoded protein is CASSARGIIYEQYF.

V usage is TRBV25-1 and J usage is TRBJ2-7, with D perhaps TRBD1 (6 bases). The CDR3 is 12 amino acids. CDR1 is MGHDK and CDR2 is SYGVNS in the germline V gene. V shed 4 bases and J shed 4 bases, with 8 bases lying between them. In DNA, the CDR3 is TGTGCCAGCAGTGGACAGGCATACGAGCAGTACTTC. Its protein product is CASSGQAYEQYF.

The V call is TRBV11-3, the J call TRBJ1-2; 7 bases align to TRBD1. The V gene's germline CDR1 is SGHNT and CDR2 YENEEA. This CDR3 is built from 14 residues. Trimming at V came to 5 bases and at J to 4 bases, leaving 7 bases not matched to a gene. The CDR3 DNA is TGTGCCAGCAGCGAATCCGGGACAGCCTATGGCTACACCTTC. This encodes CASSESGTAYGYTF.

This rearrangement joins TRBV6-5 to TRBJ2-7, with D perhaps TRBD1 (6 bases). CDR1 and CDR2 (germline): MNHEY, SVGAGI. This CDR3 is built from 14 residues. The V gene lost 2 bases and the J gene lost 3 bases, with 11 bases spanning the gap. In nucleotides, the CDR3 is TGTGCCAGCAGTTACACGGACAGAAGCTACGAGCAGTACTTC. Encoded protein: CASSYTDRSYEQYF.

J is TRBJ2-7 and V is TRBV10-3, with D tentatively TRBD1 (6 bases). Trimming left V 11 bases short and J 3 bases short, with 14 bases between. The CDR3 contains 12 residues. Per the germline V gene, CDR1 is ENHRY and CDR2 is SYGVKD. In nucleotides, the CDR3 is TGTGCCGTCCAGGGGTCCGGCTACGAGCAGTACTTC. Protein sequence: CAVQGSGYEQYF.

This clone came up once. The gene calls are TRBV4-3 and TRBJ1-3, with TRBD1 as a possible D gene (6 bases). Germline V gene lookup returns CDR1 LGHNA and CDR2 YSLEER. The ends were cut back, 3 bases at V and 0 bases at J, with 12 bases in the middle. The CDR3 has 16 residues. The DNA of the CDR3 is TGCGCCAGCAGCCAGAGTGGCAGGGGCTCTGGAAACACCATATATTTT. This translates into CASSQSGRGSGNTIYF.